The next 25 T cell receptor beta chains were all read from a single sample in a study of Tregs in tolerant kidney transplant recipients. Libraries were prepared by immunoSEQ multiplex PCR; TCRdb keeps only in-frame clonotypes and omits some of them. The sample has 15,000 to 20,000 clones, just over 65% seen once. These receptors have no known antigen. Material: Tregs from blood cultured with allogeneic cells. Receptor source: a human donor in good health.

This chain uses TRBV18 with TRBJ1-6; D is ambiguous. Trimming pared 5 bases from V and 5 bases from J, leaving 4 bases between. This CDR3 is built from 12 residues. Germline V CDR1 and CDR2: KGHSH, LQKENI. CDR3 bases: TGTGCCAGCTCAGGCAATAATTCACCCCTCCACTTT. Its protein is CASSGNNSPLHF.

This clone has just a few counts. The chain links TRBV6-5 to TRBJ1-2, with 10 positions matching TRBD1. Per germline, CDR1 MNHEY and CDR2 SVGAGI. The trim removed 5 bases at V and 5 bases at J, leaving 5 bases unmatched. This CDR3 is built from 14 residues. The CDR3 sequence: CASSGGTGVYGYTF. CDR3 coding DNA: TGTGCCAGCAGTGGGGGGACAGGGGTATATGGCTACACCTTC.

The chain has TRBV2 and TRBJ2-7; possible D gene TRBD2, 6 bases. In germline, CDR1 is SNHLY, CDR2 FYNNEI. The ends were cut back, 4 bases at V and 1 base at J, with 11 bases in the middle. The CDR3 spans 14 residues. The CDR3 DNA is TGTGCCAGCAGTGGGAGGGGCGATTCCTACGAGCAGTACTTC. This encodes CASSGRGDSYEQYF.

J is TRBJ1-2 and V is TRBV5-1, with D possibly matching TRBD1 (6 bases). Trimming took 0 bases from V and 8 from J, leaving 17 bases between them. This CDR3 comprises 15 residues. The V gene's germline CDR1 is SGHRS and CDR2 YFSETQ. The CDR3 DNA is TGCGCCAGCAGCTTGGGGGGGGGCCTGGGGGAAGGCTACACCTTC. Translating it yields CASSLGGGLGEGYTF.

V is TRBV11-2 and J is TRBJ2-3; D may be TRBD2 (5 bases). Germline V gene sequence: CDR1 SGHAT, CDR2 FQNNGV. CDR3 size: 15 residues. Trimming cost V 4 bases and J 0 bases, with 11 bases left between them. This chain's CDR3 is CASSSPGLSTDTQYF. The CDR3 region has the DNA TGTGCCAGCAGCTCCCCCGGACTGAGCACAGATACGCAGTATTTT.

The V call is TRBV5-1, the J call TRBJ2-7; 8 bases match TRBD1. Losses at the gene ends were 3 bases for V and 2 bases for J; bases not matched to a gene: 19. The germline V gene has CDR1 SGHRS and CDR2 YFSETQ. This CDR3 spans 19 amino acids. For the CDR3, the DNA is TGCGCCAGCAGCTCGGGGACTCCGGACTGGACAGGGCGAACCTACGAGCAGTACTTC. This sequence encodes CASSSGTPDWTGRTYEQYF.

For the CDR3, the DNA is TGTGCCAGCAGCTTAATCTTCACTAGCAAGGAGACCCAGTACTTC. Protein product: CASSLIFTSKETQYF. The chain carries TRBV7-9 and TRBJ2-5, with D possibly matching TRBD2 (6 bases). The CDR3 contains 15 residues. Trimming took 2 bases from V and 5 from J, leaving 15 bases between them. Germline assignment: CDR1 SEHNR and CDR2 FQNEAQ (reference sequence).

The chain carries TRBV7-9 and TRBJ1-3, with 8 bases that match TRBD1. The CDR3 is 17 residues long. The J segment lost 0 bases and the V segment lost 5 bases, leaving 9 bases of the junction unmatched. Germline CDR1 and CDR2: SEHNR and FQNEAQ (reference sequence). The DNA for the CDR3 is TGTGCCAGCAGCCGCACCGGGACAGGATTCTCTGGAAACACCATATATTTT. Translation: CASSRTGTGFSGNTIYF.

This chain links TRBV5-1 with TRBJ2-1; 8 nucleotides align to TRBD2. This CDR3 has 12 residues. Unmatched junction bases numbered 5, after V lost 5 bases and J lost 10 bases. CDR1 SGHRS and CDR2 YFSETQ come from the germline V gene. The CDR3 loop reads CASRFAGGEQFF. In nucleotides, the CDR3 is TGCGCCAGCAGGTTTGCGGGGGGAGAGCAGTTCTTC.

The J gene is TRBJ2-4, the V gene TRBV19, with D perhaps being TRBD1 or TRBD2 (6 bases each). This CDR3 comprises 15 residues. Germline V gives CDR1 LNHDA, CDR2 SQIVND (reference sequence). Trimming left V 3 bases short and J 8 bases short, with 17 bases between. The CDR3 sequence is CASSMGGRERDIQYF. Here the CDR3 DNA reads TGTGCCAGTAGTATGGGGGGCAGGGAAAGGGACATTCAGTACTTC.

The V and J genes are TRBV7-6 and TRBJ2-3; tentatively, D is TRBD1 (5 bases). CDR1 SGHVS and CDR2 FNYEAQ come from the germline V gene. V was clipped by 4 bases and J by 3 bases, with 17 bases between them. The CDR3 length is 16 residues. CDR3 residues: CASSSLGPTGTDTQYF. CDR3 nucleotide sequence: TGTGCCAGCAGCTCACTTGGGCCTACAGGAACAGATACGCAGTATTTT.

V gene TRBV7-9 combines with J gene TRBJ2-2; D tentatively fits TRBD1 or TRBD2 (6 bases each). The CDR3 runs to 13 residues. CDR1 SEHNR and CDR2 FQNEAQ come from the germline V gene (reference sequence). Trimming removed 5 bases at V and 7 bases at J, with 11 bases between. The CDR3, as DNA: TGTGCCAGCAGCCCAGGAGGGGGCGGGGAGCTGTTTTTT. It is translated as CASSPGGGGELFF.

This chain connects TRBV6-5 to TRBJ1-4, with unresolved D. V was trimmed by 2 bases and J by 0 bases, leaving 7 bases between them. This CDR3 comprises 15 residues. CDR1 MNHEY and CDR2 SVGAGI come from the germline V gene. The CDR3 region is CASSYGTATNEKLFF. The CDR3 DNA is TGTGCCAGCAGTTACGGAACTGCAACTAATGAAAAACTGTTTTTT.

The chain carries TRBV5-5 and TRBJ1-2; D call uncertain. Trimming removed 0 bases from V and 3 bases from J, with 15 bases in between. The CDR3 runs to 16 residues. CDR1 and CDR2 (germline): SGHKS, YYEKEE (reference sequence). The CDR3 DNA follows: TGTGCCAGCAGCTTGGCTAGTCCAGGCTTATACTATGGCTACACCTTC. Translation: CASSLASPGLYYGYTF.

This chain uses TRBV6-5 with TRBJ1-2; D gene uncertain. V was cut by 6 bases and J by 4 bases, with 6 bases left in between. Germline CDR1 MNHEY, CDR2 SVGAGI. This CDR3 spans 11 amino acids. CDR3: CASRRGYGYTF. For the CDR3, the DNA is TGTGCCAGCAGGAGAGGCTATGGCTACACCTTC.

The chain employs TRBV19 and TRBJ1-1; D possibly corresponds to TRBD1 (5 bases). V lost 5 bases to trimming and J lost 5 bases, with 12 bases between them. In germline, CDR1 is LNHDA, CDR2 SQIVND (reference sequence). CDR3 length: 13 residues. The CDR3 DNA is TGTGCCAGTAGTCCCCCGGGGCGGACTGAAGCTTTCTTT. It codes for CASSPPGRTEAFF.

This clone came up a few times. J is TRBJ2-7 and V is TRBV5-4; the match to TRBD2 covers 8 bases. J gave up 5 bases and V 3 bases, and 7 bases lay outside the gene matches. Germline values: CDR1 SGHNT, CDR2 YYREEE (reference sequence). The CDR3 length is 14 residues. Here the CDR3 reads CASSSAGTRNEQYF. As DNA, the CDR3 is TGTGCCAGCAGCTCCGCCGGGACTAGGAACGAGCAGTACTTC.

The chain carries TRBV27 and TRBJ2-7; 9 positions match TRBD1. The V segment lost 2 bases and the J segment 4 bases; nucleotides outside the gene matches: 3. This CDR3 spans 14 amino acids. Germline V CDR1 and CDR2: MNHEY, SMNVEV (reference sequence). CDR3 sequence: CASSLIQGAYEQYF. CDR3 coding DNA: TGTGCCAGCAGTTTAATACAGGGGGCATACGAGCAGTACTTC.

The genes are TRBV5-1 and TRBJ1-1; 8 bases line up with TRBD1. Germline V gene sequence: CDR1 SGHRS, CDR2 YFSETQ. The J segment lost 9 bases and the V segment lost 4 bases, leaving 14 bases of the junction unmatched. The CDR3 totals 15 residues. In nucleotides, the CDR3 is TGCGCCAGCAGCCCAATGGCCGGACAGGGAAGCCAAGCTTTCTTT. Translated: CASSPMAGQGSQAFF.

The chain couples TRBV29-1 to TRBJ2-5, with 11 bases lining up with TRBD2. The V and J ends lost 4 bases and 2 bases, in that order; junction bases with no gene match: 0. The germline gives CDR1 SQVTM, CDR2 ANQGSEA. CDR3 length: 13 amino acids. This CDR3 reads CSVASGGQETQYF. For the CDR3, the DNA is TGCAGCGTTGCTAGCGGGGGGCAAGAGACCCAGTACTTC. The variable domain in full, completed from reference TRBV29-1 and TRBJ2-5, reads SAVISQKPSRDICQRGTSLTIQCQVDSQVTMMFWYRQQPGQSLTLIATANQGSEATYESGFVIDKFPISRPNLTFSTLTVSNMSPEDSSIYLCSVASGGQETQYFGPGTRLLVL.

CDR3 loop: CASVRQGQETQYF. As DNA, the CDR3 is TGTGCCAGCGTCCGACAGGGTCAAGAGACCCAGTACTTC. The chain recombines TRBV5-4 with TRBJ2-5, with TRBD1 matching 7 bases. Germline V gives CDR1 SGHNT, CDR2 YYREEE (reference sequence). This CDR3 contains 13 residues. After removal of 7 bases from V and 2 bases from J, the junction contained 5 bases not matched to a gene. Together with reference TRBV5-4 and TRBJ2-5, the CDR3 gives the full variable domain: ETGVTQSPTHLIKTRGQQVTLRCSSQSGHNTVSWYQQALGQGPQFIFQYYREEENGRGNFPPRFSGLQFPNYSSELNVNALELDDSALYLCASVRQGQETQYFGPGTRLLVL.

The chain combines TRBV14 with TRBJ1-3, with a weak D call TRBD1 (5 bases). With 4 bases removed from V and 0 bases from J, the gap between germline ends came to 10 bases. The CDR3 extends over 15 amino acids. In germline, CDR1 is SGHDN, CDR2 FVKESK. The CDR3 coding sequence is TGTGCCAGCAGCCTTTACAGGAACTCTGGAAACACCATATATTTT. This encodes CASSLYRNSGNTIYF.

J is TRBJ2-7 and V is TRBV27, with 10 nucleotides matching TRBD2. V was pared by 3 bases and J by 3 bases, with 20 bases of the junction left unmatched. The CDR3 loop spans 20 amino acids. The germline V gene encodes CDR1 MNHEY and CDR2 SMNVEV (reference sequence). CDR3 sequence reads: CASSLLKVGAPGTSVYEQYF. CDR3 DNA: TGTGCCAGCAGTTTGTTAAAGGTCGGTGCCCCGGGGACTAGCGTCTACGAGCAGTACTTC.

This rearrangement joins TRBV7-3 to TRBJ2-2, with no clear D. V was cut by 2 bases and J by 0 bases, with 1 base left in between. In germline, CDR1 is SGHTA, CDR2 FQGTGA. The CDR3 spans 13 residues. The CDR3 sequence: CASSLPNTGELFF. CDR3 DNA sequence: TGTGCCAGCAGCTTACCGAACACCGGGGAGCTGTTTTTT.

CDR3 DNA: TGCGCCAGCAGCTTGCCAGGGGCAGATACGCAGTATTTT. Amino acids: CASSLPGADTQYF. V gene TRBV5-1 combines with J gene TRBJ2-3, with D tentatively TRBD1 (6 bases). The CDR3 covers 13 residues. V gave up 1 base and J gave up 4 bases, with 7 bases separating them. CDR1 and CDR2 from the germline V gene are SGHRS and YFSETQ.